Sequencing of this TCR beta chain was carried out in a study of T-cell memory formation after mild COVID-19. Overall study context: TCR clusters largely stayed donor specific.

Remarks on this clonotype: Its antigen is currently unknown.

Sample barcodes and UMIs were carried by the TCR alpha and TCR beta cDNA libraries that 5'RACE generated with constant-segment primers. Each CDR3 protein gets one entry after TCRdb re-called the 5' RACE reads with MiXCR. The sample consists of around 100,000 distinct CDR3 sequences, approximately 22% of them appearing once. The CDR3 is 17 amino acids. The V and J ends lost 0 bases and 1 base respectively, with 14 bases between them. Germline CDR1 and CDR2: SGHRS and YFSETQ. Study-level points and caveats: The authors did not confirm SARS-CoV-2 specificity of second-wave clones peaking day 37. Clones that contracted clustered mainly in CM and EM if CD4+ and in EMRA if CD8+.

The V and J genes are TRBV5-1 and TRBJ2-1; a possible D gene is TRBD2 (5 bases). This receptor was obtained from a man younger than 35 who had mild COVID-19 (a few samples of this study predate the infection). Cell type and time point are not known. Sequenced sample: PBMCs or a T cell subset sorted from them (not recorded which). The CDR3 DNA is TGCGCCAGCAGCTTGGCCTTCGGGGAATGGTCCTACAATGAGCAGTTCTTC. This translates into CASSLAFGEWSYNEQFF.